One and the same sample provided the 8 T cell receptor beta chains below, sequenced in a study of blood T cell repertoires in COVID-19. Libraries were prepared by immunoSEQ multiplex PCR; TCRdb keeps only in-frame clonotypes and omits some of them. The data show over 150,000 clones, approximately 84% seen once. Sequencing was carried out using PBMCs or T cells enriched from blood (not recorded which). The receptors derive from a man aged 35 to 55 who had recovered from COVID-19.

The chain combines TRBV6-2 or TRBV6-3 with TRBJ1-2; the match to TRBD1 covers 9 bases. V shed 4 bases and J 1 base; nucleotides not matched to a gene: 10. Per germline, CDR1 MNHEY and CDR2 SVGEGT. CDR3 length: 17 amino acids. This CDR3 reads CASSLTGTGNFNYGYTF. The CDR3 DNA is TGTGCCAGCAGTTTAACCGGGACAGGGAACTTTAACTATGGCTACACCTTC.

The chain carries TRBV4-2 and TRBJ2-5, with TRBD2 matching 8 bases. This CDR3 contains 16 residues. V trimming: 2 bases; J trimming: 1 base; junction bases outside the gene matches: 6. The germline V gene has CDR1 LGHNA and CDR2 YNFKEQ. CDR3 region: CASSQFSSGGQETQYF. The DNA of the CDR3 is TGTGCCAGCAGCCAATTCTCGAGCGGGGGCCAAGAGACCCAGTACTTC.

The chain links TRBV5-4 to TRBJ2-1; TRBD1 agrees at 8 bases. The CDR3 is 15 residues long. V was pared by 0 bases and J by 5 bases, with 4 bases of the junction left unmatched. Per the germline V gene, CDR1 is SGHNT and CDR2 is YYREEE (reference sequence). The CDR3 DNA follows: TGTGCCAGCAGCTTGGCATGGACAGGGAACAATGAGCAGTTCTTC. This gives the protein CASSLAWTGNNEQFF.

The J gene is TRBJ2-7, the V gene TRBV13, with D perhaps TRBD2 (6 bases). Trimming removed 5 bases from V and 0 bases from J, with 23 bases in between. CDR1 and CDR2 (germline): PRHDT, FYEKMQ (reference sequence). CDR3 length: 18 amino acids. The CDR3 loop is CASSRINPGLQSSYEQYF. CDR3 in DNA: TGTGCCAGCAGCCGTATTAACCCGGGACTCCAAAGCTCCTACGAGCAGTACTTC.

This clone was seen once. The CDR3 loop reads CAIREGQGSGAFF. CDR3 DNA sequence: TGTGCCATCAGAGAGGGACAGGGATCTGGGGCTTTCTTT. This chain uses TRBV10-3 with TRBJ1-1; the match to TRBD1 covers 9 bases. V was pared by 6 bases and J by 11 bases, with 10 bases of the junction left unmatched. This CDR3 has 13 residues. In germline, CDR1 is ENHRY, CDR2 SYGVKD.

This clone was picked up one time. The rearrangement joins TRBV3-1 (or the pseudogene TRBV3-2) to TRBJ2-1; 13 positions agree with TRBD2. The CDR3 extends over 15 amino acids. Unmatched junction bases numbered 7, after V lost 6 bases and J lost 8 bases. The V gene's germline CDR1 is LGHDT and CDR2 YNNKEL (reference sequence). Written as DNA, the CDR3 is TGTGCCAGCAGGAGAACTAGCGGGGGGGCTCATGAGCAGTTCTTC. Its protein product is CASRRTSGGAHEQFF.

The chain couples TRBV5-1 to TRBJ1-2; 7 bases match TRBD1. This CDR3 contains 15 residues. The germline V gene encodes CDR1 SGHRS and CDR2 YFSETQ. J gave up 5 bases and V 0 bases, and 7 bases lay outside the gene matches. The CDR3 DNA is TGCGCCAGCAGCTTGGCTCAGGGGGACTCGTATGGCTACACCTTC. Protein: CASSLAQGDSYGYTF.

The chain recombines TRBV7-2 with TRBJ1-1; 9 bases agree with TRBD1. The CDR3 contains 14 residues. Germline CDR1 is SGHTA and CDR2 is FQGNSA. The trim removed 5 bases at V and 4 bases at J, leaving 5 bases unmatched. In DNA form, the CDR3 reads TGTGCCAGCAGCCCGGGACAGGGTCGCACTGAAGCTTTCTTT. Translating gives CASSPGQGRTEAFF. Full variable domain (remainder filled in from reference TRBV7-2 and TRBJ1-1): GAGVSQSPSNKVTEKGKDVELRCDPISGHTALYWYRQSLGQGLEFLIYFQGNSAPDKSGLPSDRFSAERTGGSVSTLTIQRTQQEDSAVYLCASSPGQGRTEAFFGQGTRLTVV.